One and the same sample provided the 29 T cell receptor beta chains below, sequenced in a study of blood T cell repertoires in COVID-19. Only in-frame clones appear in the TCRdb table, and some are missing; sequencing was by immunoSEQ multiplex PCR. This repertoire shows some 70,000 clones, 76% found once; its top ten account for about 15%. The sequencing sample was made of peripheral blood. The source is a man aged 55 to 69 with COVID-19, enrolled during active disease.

For the CDR3, the DNA is TGCGCCAGCAGCCCCACCGTAGCGGGGCCACAAGAGACCCAGTACTTC. Translation: CASSPTVAGPQETQYF. This rearrangement joins TRBV5-1 to TRBJ2-5, with 8 bases identical to TRBD2. V trimming: 4 bases; J trimming: 2 bases; junction bases outside the gene matches: 10. Germline CDR1 SGHRS, CDR2 YFSETQ. This CDR3 contains 16 residues.

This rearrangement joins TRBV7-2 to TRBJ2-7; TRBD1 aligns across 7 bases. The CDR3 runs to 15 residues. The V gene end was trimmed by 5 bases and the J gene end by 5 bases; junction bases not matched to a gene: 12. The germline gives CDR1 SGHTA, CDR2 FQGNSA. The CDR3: CASSQSGTALNEQYF. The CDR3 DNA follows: TGTGCCAGCAGCCAATCCGGGACAGCTCTGAACGAGCAGTACTTC.

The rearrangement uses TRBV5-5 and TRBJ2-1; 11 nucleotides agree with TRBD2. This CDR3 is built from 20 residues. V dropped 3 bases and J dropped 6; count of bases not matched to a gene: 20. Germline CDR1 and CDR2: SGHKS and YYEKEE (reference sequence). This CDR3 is CASSSLAGGLFGEDRNEQFF. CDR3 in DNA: TGTGCCAGCAGCTCTTTAGCGGGAGGGCTCTTCGGTGAAGACCGCAATGAGCAGTTCTTC.

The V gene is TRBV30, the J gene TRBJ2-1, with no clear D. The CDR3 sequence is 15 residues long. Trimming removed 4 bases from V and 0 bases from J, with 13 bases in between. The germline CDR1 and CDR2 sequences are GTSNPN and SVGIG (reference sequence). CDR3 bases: TGTGCCTGGAAACGCGGCTCGAGCTCCTACAATGAGCAGTTCTTC. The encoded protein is CAWKRGSSSYNEQFF.

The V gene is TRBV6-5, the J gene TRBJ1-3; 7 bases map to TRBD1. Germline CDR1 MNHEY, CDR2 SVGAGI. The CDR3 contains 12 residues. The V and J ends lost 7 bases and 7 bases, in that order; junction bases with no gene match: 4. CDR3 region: CASTSQGNTIYF. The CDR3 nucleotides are TGTGCCAGCACTTCACAGGGGAACACCATATATTTT.

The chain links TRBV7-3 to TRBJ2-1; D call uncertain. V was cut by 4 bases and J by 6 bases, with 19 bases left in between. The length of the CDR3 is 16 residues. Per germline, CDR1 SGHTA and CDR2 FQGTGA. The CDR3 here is CASSSLRKERGNEQFF. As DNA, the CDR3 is TGTGCCAGCAGCTCACTCCGGAAGGAGAGAGGCAATGAGCAGTTCTTC.

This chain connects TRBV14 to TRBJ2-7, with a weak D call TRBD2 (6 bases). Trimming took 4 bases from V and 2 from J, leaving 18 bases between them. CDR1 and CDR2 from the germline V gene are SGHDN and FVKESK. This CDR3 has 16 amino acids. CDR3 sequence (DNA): TGTGCCAGCAGCCGTCGGGTTGGGATAGCGGCCTACGAGCAGTACTTC. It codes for CASSRRVGIAAYEQYF.

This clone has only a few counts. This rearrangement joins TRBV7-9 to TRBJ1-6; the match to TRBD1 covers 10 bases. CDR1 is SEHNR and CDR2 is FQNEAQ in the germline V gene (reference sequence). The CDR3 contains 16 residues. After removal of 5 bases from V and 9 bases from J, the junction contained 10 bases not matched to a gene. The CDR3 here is CASSPPSRDRGSPLHF. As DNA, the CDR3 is TGTGCCAGCAGCCCCCCCTCCCGGGACAGGGGTTCACCCCTCCACTTT. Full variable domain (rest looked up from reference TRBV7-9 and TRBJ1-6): DTGVSQNPRHKITKRGQNVTFRCDPISEHNRLYWYRQTLGQGPEFLTYFQNEAQLEKSRLLSDRFSAERPKGSFSTLEIQRTEQGDSAMYLCASSPPSRDRGSPLHFGNGTRLTVT.

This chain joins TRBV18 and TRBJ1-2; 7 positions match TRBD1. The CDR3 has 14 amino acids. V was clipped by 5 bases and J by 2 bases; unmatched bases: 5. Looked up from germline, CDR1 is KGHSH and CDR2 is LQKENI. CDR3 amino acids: CASSYRGQNYGYTF. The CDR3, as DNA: TGTGCCAGCTCATATAGGGGACAGAACTATGGCTACACCTTC.

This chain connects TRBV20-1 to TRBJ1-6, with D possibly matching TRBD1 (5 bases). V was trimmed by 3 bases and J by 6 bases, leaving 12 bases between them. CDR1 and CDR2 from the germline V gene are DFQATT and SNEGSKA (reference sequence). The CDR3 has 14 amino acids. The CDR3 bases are TGCAGTGCTAGTACCGGGGGAGTTAATTCACCCCTCCACTTT. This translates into CSASTGGVNSPLHF.

The DNA of the CDR3 is TGCGCCAGCAGCCTGCTAGCCGGGGATGAGCAGTTCTTC. Translation: CASSLLAGDEQFF. The rearrangement uses TRBV4-1 and TRBJ2-1, with D perhaps matching TRBD2 (5 bases). The CDR3 is 13 amino acids. The ends were cut back, 4 bases at V and 8 bases at J, with 12 bases in the middle. Germline V CDR1 and CDR2: MGHRA, YSYEKL.

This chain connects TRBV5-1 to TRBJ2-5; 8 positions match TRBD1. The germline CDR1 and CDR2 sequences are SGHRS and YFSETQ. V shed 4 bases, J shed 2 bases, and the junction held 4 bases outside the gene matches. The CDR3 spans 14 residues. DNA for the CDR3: TGCGCCAGCAGCACGGGGACAGGTCAAGAGACCCAGTACTTC. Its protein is CASSTGTGQETQYF.

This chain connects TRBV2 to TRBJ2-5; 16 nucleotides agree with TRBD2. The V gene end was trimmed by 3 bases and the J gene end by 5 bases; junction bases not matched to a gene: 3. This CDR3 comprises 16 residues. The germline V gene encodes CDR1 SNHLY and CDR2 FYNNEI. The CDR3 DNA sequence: TGTGCCAGCAGTGACGGGGGACTAGCGGGAGGGGAGACCCAGTACTTC. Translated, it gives CASSDGGLAGGETQYF.

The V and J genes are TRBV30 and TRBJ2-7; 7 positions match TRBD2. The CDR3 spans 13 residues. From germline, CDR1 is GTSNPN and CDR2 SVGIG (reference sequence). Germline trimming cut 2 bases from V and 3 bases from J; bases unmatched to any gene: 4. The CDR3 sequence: CAWSRERGYEQYF. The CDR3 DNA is TGTGCCTGGAGTCGCGAGCGGGGCTACGAGCAGTACTTC.

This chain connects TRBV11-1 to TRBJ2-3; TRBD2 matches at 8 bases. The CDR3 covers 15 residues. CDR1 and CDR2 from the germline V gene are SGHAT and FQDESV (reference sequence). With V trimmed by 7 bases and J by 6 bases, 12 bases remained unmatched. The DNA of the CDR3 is TGTGCCAGCAACTCCTTTTCGGGAGGGACGGATACGCAGTATTTT. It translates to CASNSFSGGTDTQYF.

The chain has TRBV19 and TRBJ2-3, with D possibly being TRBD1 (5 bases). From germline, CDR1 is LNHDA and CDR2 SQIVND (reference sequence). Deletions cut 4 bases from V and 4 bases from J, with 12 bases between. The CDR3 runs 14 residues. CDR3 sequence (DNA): TGTGCCAGTAGTAAAACAGGTGGCGCAGATACGCAGTATTTT. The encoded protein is CASSKTGGADTQYF.

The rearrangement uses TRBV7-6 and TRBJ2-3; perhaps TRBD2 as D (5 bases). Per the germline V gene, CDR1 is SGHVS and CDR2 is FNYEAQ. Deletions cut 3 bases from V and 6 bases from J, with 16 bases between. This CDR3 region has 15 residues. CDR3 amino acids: CASSLYGDDLDTQYF. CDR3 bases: TGTGCCAGCAGCTTGTACGGGGATGATTTGGATACGCAGTATTTT.

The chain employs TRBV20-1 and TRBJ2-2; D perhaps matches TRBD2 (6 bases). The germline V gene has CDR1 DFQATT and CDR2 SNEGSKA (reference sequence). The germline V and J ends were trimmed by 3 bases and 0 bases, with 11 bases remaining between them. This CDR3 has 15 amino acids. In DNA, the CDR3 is TGCAGTGCTAGTAGAGTAGCGGCGAACACCGGGGAGCTGTTTTTT. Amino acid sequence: CSASRVAANTGELFF.

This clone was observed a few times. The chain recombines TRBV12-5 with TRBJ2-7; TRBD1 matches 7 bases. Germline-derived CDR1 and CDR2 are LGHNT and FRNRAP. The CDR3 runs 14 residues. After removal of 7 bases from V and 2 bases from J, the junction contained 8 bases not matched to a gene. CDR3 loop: CASDELTGTYEQYF. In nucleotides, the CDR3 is TGTGCTAGTGATGAGCTGACAGGGACCTACGAGCAGTACTTC.

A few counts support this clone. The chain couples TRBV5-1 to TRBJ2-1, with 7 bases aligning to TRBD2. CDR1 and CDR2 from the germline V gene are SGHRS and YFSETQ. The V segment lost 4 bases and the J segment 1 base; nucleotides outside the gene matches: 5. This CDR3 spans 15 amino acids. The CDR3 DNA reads TGCGCCAGCAGCCTGGGGGAGGGGTCCTACAATGAGCAGTTCTTC. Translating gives CASSLGEGSYNEQFF.

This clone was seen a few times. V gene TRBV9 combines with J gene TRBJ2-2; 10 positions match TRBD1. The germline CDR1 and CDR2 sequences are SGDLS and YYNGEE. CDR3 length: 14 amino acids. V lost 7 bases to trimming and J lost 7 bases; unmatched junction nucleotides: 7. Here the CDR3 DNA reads TGTGCCAGCGAAAGACAGGGGGCAGGCGGGGAGCTGTTTTTT. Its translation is CASERQGAGGELFF.

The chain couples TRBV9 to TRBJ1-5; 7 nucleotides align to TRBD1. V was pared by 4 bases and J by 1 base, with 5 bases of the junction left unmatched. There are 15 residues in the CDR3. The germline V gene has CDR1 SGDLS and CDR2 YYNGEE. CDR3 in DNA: TGTGCCAGCAGCCCCGCGGGACAGAGCAATCAGCCCCAGCATTTT. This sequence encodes CASSPAGQSNQPQHF.

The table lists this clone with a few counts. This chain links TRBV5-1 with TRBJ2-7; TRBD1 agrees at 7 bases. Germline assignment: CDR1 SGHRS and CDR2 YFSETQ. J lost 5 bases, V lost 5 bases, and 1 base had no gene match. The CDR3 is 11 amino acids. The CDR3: CASSTGDEQYF. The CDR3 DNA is TGCGCCAGCAGTACAGGGGACGAGCAGTACTTC.

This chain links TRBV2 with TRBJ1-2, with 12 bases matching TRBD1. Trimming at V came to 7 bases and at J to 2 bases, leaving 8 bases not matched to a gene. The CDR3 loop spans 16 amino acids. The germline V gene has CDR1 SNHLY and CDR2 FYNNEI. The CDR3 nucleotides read TGTGCCAGCAAGGGACAGGGGGCGAGAGTAAACTATGGCTACACCTTC. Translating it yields CASKGQGARVNYGYTF.

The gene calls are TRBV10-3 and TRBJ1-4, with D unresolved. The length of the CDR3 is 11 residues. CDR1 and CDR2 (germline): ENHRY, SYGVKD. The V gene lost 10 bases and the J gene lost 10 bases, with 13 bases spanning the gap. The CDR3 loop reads CATSAGRKLFF. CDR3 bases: TGTGCCACCTCTGCCGGTCGAAAACTGTTTTTT.

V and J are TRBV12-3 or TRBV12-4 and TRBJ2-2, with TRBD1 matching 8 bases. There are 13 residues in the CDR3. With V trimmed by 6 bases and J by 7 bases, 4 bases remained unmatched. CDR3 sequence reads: CASSRGLFGELFF. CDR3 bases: TGTGCCAGCAGCAGGGGGCTATTCGGGGAGCTGTTTTTT.

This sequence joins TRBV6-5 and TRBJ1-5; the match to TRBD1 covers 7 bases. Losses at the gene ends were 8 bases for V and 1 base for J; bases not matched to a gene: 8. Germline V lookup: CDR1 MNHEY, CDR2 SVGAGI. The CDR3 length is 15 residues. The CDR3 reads CASLDRVWSNQPQHF. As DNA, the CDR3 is TGTGCCAGCCTTGACAGGGTCTGGAGCAATCAGCCCCAGCATTTT.

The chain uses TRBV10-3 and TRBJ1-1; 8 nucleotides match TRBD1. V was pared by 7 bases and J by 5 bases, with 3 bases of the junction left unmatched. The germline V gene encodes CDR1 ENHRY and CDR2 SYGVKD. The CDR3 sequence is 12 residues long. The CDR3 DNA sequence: TGTGCCATCACCGACAGGGGAACTGAAGCTTTCTTT. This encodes CAITDRGTEAFF.

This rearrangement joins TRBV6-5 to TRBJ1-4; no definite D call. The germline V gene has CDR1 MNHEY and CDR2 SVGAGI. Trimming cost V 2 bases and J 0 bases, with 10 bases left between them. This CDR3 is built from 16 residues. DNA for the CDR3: TGTGCCAGCAGTTACACTCTGTTAGCAACTAATGAAAAACTGTTTTTT. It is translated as CASSYTLLATNEKLFF.